This T cell receptor (beta chain) was identified in a study of T cell responses to AZD1222 COVID-19 vaccine. Study-wide findings and caveats: Baseline antibody screening turned up just a handful of seropositive AZD1222 recipients. No repertoire was sampled before or during the peak T cell response, only after it.

The assay was immunoSEQ multiplex PCR, and TCRdb's table has in-frame clones only and misses some. This table holds about 180,000 clones, 90% found once. Trimming took 5 bases from V and 5 from J, leaving 18 bases between them. The CDR3 spans 16 residues. The germline CDR1 and CDR2 sequences are SEHNR and FQNEAQ (reference sequence). This clone came up once. Its antigen remains unidentified. The material was peripheral blood, obtained on day 0 of AZD1222 vaccination. This sequence was found in an adult in good health. The rearrangement links TRBV7-9 to TRBJ1-4; possibly TRBD1 for D (5 bases). The CDR3 DNA is TGTGCCAGCAGCCGGGGGACGGTTCGACAGAATGAAAAACTGTTTTTT. It yields the protein CASSRGTVRQNEKLFF. Variable domain in full (rest from reference TRBV7-9 and TRBJ1-4): DTGVSQNPRHKITKRGQNVTFRCDPISEHNRLYWYRQTLGQGPEFLTYFQNEAQLEKSRLLSDRFSAERPKGSFSTLEIQRTEQGDSAMYLCASSRGTVRQNEKLFFGSGTQLSVL.